This entry concerns a single T cell receptor beta chain. Antigen: not known. The sample belongs to a study of CXCR3-negative and CXCR3-positive naive CD8 T cells. Study-wide results and caveats: CXCR3-positive naive cells carried more hydrophobic TRB CDR3s than CXCR3-negative naive cells did.

Triplicate approximately 300,000-cell sorts were made of each CD8+ T cell subset. CD45RO-CCR7+CD27+CD95- defined naive CD8+ T cells. All TRB cDNA libraries came from 5' RACE performed with UMI labels. TCRdb re-analyzed the 5' RACE reads; it lists each CDR3 protein once, without DNA. The sample table sets out 100,000 or so distinct CDR3 sequences. CDR1 is SGHDN, CDR2 FVKESK, per germline. The CDR3 has 16 amino acids. The TCR sequence derives from a human donor in good health. Some clones in this sample may be carry-over from other donors' samples. The sample was naive CXCR3+ CD8+ T cells from blood. Subset denoted: CD45RO-CCR7+CD27+CD95- naive CD8+ T cells expressing CXCR3 (TNR3+). The chain recombines TRBV14 with TRBJ2-1. CDR3 in amino acids: CASSQDFASSYNEQFF.